This TCR beta chain was captured in a study of T cells in Graves' hyperthyroidism and ophthalmopathy. Template material for amplifying TCR beta CDR3 regions consisted of RNA transcripts. HTBI primers were employed in a first-round RT-PCR of the TCR CDR3. TCRdb reprocessed the multiplex PCR reads with MiXCR, giving one entry per CDR3 protein. The data contain roughly 500,000 distinct CDR3 sequences, 46% of them seen just once; the ten biggest clones take up about 45%. This CDR3 has 15 residues. V was cut by 0 bases and J by 3 bases, with 12 bases left in between. The V gene's germline CDR1 is SGDLS and CDR2 YYNGEE. A note on this clonotype: A read error may explain this, as a much larger clone is one base away.

This clonotype was obtained from an adult woman with Graves' disease, either hyperthyroidism or ophthalmopathy (not recorded which). The V call is TRBV9, the J call TRBJ2-5, with a tentative D call TRBD1 (5 bases). The sequencing input was peripheral blood or thyroid tissue (not recorded which). The CDR3 loop is CASSVDRRGKETQYF. CDR3 DNA sequence: TGTGCCAGCAGCGTAGACAGGAGAGGAAAAGAGACCCAGTACTTC.